This TCR beta chain derives from a study of blood T cells in healthy people across ages. Combining a sample-barcoded 5' primer with a J-beta primer mix, a second PCR ran for about 6 to 11 cycles. TCRdb called the 5' RACE reads again in MiXCR, with one record for every CDR3 protein. This sample has fewer than 750,000 distinct CDR3 sequences, with roughly half found just once. This clonotype was counted at least ten times. Per the germline V gene, CDR1 is SEHNR and CDR2 is FQNEAQ (reference sequence). This CDR3 spans 15 amino acids. Trimming removed 5 bases from V and 3 bases from J; junction bases left unmatched: 4.

Source material: blood. The chain has TRBV7-9 and TRBJ2-1, with 10 bases fitting TRBD2. The TCR sequence derives from a woman aged 80 or older in good health. Here the CDR3 DNA reads TGTGCCAGCAGCGATAGCGGGAGGCTCTACAATGAGCAGTTCTTC. Its translation is CASSDSGRLYNEQFF.